The 32 T cell receptor beta chains reported below all come from one sample, sequenced in a study of cytomegalovirus exposure and HLA in healthy donors. PCR employed 60 Vbeta and 13 Jbeta primers. Data came from immunoSEQ multiplex PCR; TCRdb stores just in-frame clones and leaves some out. The top ten hold 9.6% of the sample, which has over 100,000 clones, 77% seen once. The sequenced sample was PBMCs. The source of these receptors is a male donor in good health and CMV-seropositive.

This rearrangement joins TRBV5-4 to TRBJ2-5, with a tentative D call TRBD2 (5 bases). CDR1 and CDR2 (germline): SGHNT, YYREEE (reference sequence). The CDR3 has 14 amino acids. V was trimmed by 4 bases and J by 1 base, leaving 11 bases between them. The DNA for the CDR3 is TGTGCCAGCAGCGTAACCGGGATCCAAGAGACCCAGTACTTC. Translating gives CASSVTGIQETQYF.

The chain recombines TRBV29-1 with TRBJ2-3; 7 positions match TRBD1. This CDR3 is 13 amino acids long. The J segment lost 6 bases and the V segment lost 5 bases, leaving 8 bases of the junction unmatched. Germline loops: CDR1 SQVTM, CDR2 ANQGSEA. As DNA, the CDR3 is TGCAGCGTTCAGGGGACAGCGACCGATACGCAGTATTTT. Translation gives CSVQGTATDTQYF.

This chain's CDR3 is CASSLGTSGRRYEQYF. CDR3 sequence (DNA): TGTGCCAGCAGCCTAGGGACTAGCGGGAGACGGTACGAGCAGTACTTC. This chain uses TRBV7-9 with TRBJ2-7, with 14 bases that match TRBD2. The ends lost 5 bases at V and 4 bases at J; junction bases unmatched: 7. The CDR3 is 16 amino acids. Germline loops: CDR1 SEHNR, CDR2 FQNEAQ (reference sequence).

This clone was observed a handful of times. The chain uses TRBV7-2 and TRBJ2-7; 11 nucleotides agree with TRBD2. The J segment lost 3 bases and the V segment lost 0 bases, leaving 1 base of the junction unmatched. CDR3 length equals 15 residues. CDR1 SGHTA and CDR2 FQGNSA come from the germline V gene. DNA for the CDR3: TGTGCCAGCAGCTTAGCTGGGACTAGCGGCTACGAGCAGTACTTC. Protein product: CASSLAGTSGYEQYF. Complete variable domain (other parts from reference TRBV7-2 and TRBJ2-7): GAGVSQSPSNKVTEKGKDVELRCDPISGHTALYWYRQSLGQGLEFLIYFQGNSAPDKSGLPSDRFSAERTGGSVSTLTIQRTQQEDSAVYLCASSLAGTSGYEQYFGPGTRLTVT.

The rearrangement uses TRBV28 and TRBJ1-1; D is uncertain. The V gene lost 1 base and the J gene lost 2 bases, with 11 bases spanning the gap. Germline V gene lookup returns CDR1 MDHEN and CDR2 SYDVKM. The CDR3 runs to 15 residues. CDR3 in amino acids: CASSLYAAENTEAFF. In nucleotides, the CDR3 is TGTGCCAGCAGTTTATATGCGGCTGAAAACACTGAAGCTTTCTTT.

The genes are TRBV2 and TRBJ1-1, with TRBD1 matching over 7 bases. Looked up from germline, CDR1 is SNHLY and CDR2 is FYNNEI. CDR3 size: 14 residues. Losses at the gene ends were 8 bases for V and 1 base for J; bases not matched to a gene: 7. This CDR3 is CASQGGRTNTEAFF. DNA for the CDR3: TGTGCCAGCCAGGGGGGACGGACGAACACTGAAGCTTTCTTT. The full variable domain, in which reference TRBV2 and TRBJ1-1 provide the parts outside the CDR3, is EPEVTQTPSHQVTQMGQEVILRCVPISNHLYFYWYRQILGQKVEFLVSFYNNEISEKSEIFDDQFSVERPDGSNFTLKIRSTKLEDSAMYFCASQGGRTNTEAFFGQGTRLTVV.

This clone is a singleton in its sample. V is TRBV7-9 and J is TRBJ2-5, with D unclear. TRBJ2-7 matches the DNA end more closely, so the J call is doubtful. Germline CDR1 reads SEHNR; CDR2 reads FQNEAQ (reference sequence). This CDR3 region has 14 residues. CDR3 amino acids: CASSLGGKPYEQYF. In nucleotides, the CDR3 is TGTGCCAGCAGCTTAGGAGGAAAACCTTACGAGCAGTACTTC.

The chain links TRBV11-2 to TRBJ2-5; 8 nucleotides align to TRBD1. Germline assignment: CDR1 SGHAT and CDR2 FQNNGV. CDR3 length: 15 amino acids. V was clipped by 1 base and J by 1 base; unmatched bases: 2. The chain's CDR3 is CASSLGDRSQETQYF. The DNA for the CDR3 is TGTGCCAGCAGCTTAGGGGACAGGTCCCAAGAGACCCAGTACTTC. The whole variable domain, remainder taken from reference TRBV11-2 and TRBJ2-5, is EAGVAQSPRYKIIEKRQSVAFWCNPISGHATLYWYQQILGQGPKLLIQFQNNGVVDDSQLPKDRFSAERLKGVDSTLKIQPAKLEDSAVYLCASSLGDRSQETQYFGPGTRLLVL.

The CDR3 spells CASSSGQSYETQYF. For the CDR3, the DNA is TGCGCCAGCAGCTCGGGACAGTCATATGAGACCCAGTACTTC. V usage is TRBV5-1 and J usage is TRBJ2-5; 7 bases align to TRBD1. CDR1 SGHRS and CDR2 YFSETQ come from the germline V gene. V dropped 3 bases and J dropped 5; count of bases not matched to a gene: 7. The CDR3 spans 14 residues. The variable domain in full, completed from reference TRBV5-1 and TRBJ2-5, reads KAGVTQTPRYLIKTRGQQVTLSCSPISGHRSVSWYQQTPGQGLQFLFEYFSETQRNKGNFPGRFSGRQFSNSRSEMNVSTLELGDSALYLCASSSGQSYETQYFGPGTRLLVL.

The chain has TRBV29-1 and TRBJ1-3; 7 bases are shared with TRBD1. V shed 7 bases and J 2 bases; nucleotides not matched to a gene: 5. Germline assignment: CDR1 SQVTM and CDR2 ANQGSEA. There are 13 residues in the CDR3. The DNA of the CDR3 is TGCAGCGCCGAGGGGACAGCTGGAAACACCATATATTTT. It yields the protein CSAEGTAGNTIYF.

The V call is TRBV27, the J call TRBJ2-6; D may be TRBD1 (6 bases). The V end lost 7 bases, the J end lost 1 base, and 23 bases lay between the germline ends. The germline V gene encodes CDR1 MNHEY and CDR2 SMNVEV (reference sequence). The CDR3 is made up of 19 amino acids. The chain's CDR3 is CASTLSGPLGASGANVLTF. DNA of the CDR3: TGTGCCAGCACCCTCTCGGGACCCCTGGGGGCTTCTGGGGCCAACGTCCTGACTTTC. Drawing the rest from reference TRBV27 and TRBJ2-6, the complete variable domain is EAQVTQNPRYLITVTGKKLTVTCSQNMNHEYMSWYRQDPGLGLRQIYYSMNVEVTDKGDVPEGYKVSRKEKRNFPLILESPSPNQTSLYFCASTLSGPLGASGANVLTFGAGSRLTVL.

The V and J genes are TRBV7-2 and TRBJ2-7, with 7 bases lining up with TRBD1. Germline CDR1 SGHTA, CDR2 FQGNSA. The ends lost 3 bases at V and 3 bases at J; junction bases unmatched: 2. The CDR3 has 13 amino acids. This chain's CDR3 is CASSLDRIYEQYF. For the CDR3, the DNA is TGTGCCAGCAGCTTGGACAGGATCTACGAGCAGTACTTC.

This clone appeared a few times. The chain couples TRBV19 to TRBJ1-1; TRBD1 matches at 8 bases. The V gene's germline CDR1 is LNHDA and CDR2 SQIVND (reference sequence). With 4 bases clipped from V and 6 bases from J, the junction kept 13 bases outside the gene matches. The CDR3 spans 16 residues. This CDR3 is CASSTRTGTGPSEAFF. DNA for the CDR3: TGTGCCAGTAGTACCCGGACAGGGACGGGGCCATCTGAAGCTTTCTTT.

J is TRBJ2-7 and V is TRBV29-1; D might be TRBD1 (6 bases). The V gene's germline CDR1 is SQVTM and CDR2 ANQGSEA. V was pared by 5 bases and J by 2 bases, with 10 bases between. This CDR3 is 12 amino acids long. The CDR3 reads CSVYRAPYEQYF. CDR3 DNA: TGCAGCGTTTACAGGGCCCCCTACGAGCAGTACTTC.

This clone was counted once. The chain is built from TRBV7-9 and TRBJ1-2; the match to TRBD1 covers 8 bases. CDR1 SEHNR and CDR2 FQNEAQ come from the germline V gene (reference sequence). The CDR3 runs 13 residues. With 3 bases clipped from V and 6 bases from J, the junction kept 3 bases outside the gene matches. The CDR3 DNA reads TGTGCCAGCAGCTTGGACAGGGTAGATGGCTACACCTTC. This gives the protein CASSLDRVDGYTF.

The CDR3 nucleotides are TGTGCCAGCAGCCAAGATTGGGGGCGGAACACTGAAGCTTTCTTT. This gives the protein CASSQDWGRNTEAFF. The chain recombines TRBV14 with TRBJ1-1, with D perhaps matching TRBD1 (6 bases). V was clipped by 0 bases and J by 1 base, with 9 bases between them. CDR1 and CDR2 (germline): SGHDN, FVKESK. CDR3 length: 15 residues.

V gene TRBV18 combines with J gene TRBJ1-4, with no clear D. The CDR3 is made up of 14 amino acids. The germline V and J ends were trimmed by 6 bases and 0 bases, with 8 bases remaining between them. CDR1 is KGHSH and CDR2 is LQKENI in the germline V gene. The CDR3 nucleotides read TGTGCCAGCTCCCCTCAGTCAACTAATGAAAAACTGTTTTTT. It yields the protein CASSPQSTNEKLFF.

The J gene is TRBJ2-1, the V gene TRBV5-6, with D possibly TRBD2 on 6 matching bases. The CDR3 totals 16 residues. Germline CDR1 SGHDT, CDR2 YYEEEE. The ends were cut back, 2 bases at V and 0 bases at J, with 12 bases in the middle. This chain's CDR3 is CASSFGGGSSYNEQFF. The CDR3 DNA sequence: TGTGCCAGCAGCTTTGGAGGAGGGAGCTCCTACAATGAGCAGTTCTTC.

The chain employs TRBV6-6 and TRBJ2-2; D remains ambiguous. CDR1 and CDR2 (germline): MNHNY, SVGAGI (reference sequence). The CDR3 spans 15 residues. With 5 bases removed from V and 0 bases from J, the gap between germline ends came to 10 bases. Written as DNA, the CDR3 is TGTGCCAGCAGTATTAGCCGACCGAACACCGGGGAGCTGTTTTTT. Protein product: CASSISRPNTGELFF.

The rearrangement joins TRBV28 to TRBJ2-7; D is unresolved. The germline V gene has CDR1 MDHEN and CDR2 SYDVKM. The CDR3 has 11 amino acids. Trimming stripped 4 bases from V and 7 bases from J, with 8 bases between. The CDR3 here is CASSSQREQYF. As DNA, the CDR3 is TGTGCCAGCAGTTCCCAGAGGGAGCAGTACTTC.

This clone was seen a handful of times. V and J are TRBV4-1 and TRBJ1-5; maybe TRBD1 (5 bases). The V end was cut by 2 bases, the J end by 3 bases, with 11 bases between. Germline CDR1 MGHRA, CDR2 YSYEKL. The CDR3 is 15 amino acids. As DNA, the CDR3 is TGCGCCAGCAGCCAAATCGACAGTTCCAATCAGCCCCAGCATTTT. This sequence encodes CASSQIDSSNQPQHF.

The chain carries TRBV7-9 and TRBJ2-1; D might be TRBD2 (6 bases). Germline lookup yields CDR1 SEHNR and CDR2 FQNEAQ (reference sequence). V was pared by 2 bases and J by 6 bases, with 14 bases between. The CDR3 has 15 residues. CDR3 coding DNA: TGTGCCAGCAGCTTATGGGGGGAGTCAAGCAATGAGCAGTTCTTC. Protein sequence: CASSLWGESSNEQFF.

The V call is TRBV7-2, the J call TRBJ2-1, with 14 bases matching TRBD2. The trim removed 4 bases at V and 6 bases at J, leaving 2 bases unmatched. Germline V gives CDR1 SGHTA, CDR2 FQGNSA. The CDR3 has 15 residues. CDR3 DNA sequence: TGTGCCAGCAGCTCGACTAGCGGGAGGGCCAATGAGCAGTTCTTC. Its protein is CASSSTSGRANEQFF.

This clone was recorded only once. The chain uses TRBV5-1 and TRBJ2-7, with TRBD1 matching 7 bases. The CDR3 sequence is 13 residues long. The germline V gene has CDR1 SGHRS and CDR2 YFSETQ. The V segment lost 4 bases and the J segment 4 bases; nucleotides outside the gene matches: 5. The CDR3 DNA is TGCGCCAGCAGCCGTATACAGGGGTACGAGCAGTACTTC. Protein: CASSRIQGYEQYF. The full variable domain, completed using reference TRBV5-1 and TRBJ2-7, is KAGVTQTPRYLIKTRGQQVTLSCSPISGHRSVSWYQQTPGQGLQFLFEYFSETQRNKGNFPGRFSGRQFSNSRSEMNVSTLELGDSALYLCASSRIQGYEQYFGPGTRLTVT.

This chain links TRBV10-3 with TRBJ2-5; TRBD2 agrees at 7 bases. The CDR3 runs 13 residues. V lost 2 bases to trimming and J lost 5 bases; unmatched junction nucleotides: 2. Germline V CDR1 and CDR2: ENHRY, SYGVKD. This chain's CDR3 is CAISENGGETQYF. The DNA of the CDR3 is TGTGCCATCAGTGAGAACGGGGGGGAGACCCAGTACTTC.

The chain uses TRBV19 and TRBJ1-1, with 7 nucleotides matching TRBD1. The CDR3 contains 15 residues. Germline lookup yields CDR1 LNHDA and CDR2 SQIVND (reference sequence). J lost 0 bases, V lost 5 bases, and 6 bases had no gene match. The CDR3 is CASSSWTGLNTEAFF. DNA of the CDR3: TGTGCCAGTAGTTCGTGGACAGGTTTGAACACTGAAGCTTTCTTT.

The genes are TRBV30 and TRBJ1-5, with D perhaps TRBD1 (6 bases). The CDR3 is 15 amino acids. Germline assignment: CDR1 GTSNPN and CDR2 SVGIG (reference sequence). The V end was cut by 5 bases, the J end by 2 bases, with 16 bases between. The CDR3 DNA sequence: TGTGCCTGGCGATCATCGGACAGACGCAATCAGCCCCAGCATTTT. Its translation: CAWRSSDRRNQPQHF.

This chain links TRBV19 with TRBJ2-5; TRBD1 agrees at 10 bases. CDR3 length: 18 amino acids. The germline V gene has CDR1 LNHDA and CDR2 SQIVND (reference sequence). The junction had 16 bases not matched to a gene; V was cut back by 6 bases and J by 3 bases. The CDR3 DNA is TGTGCCAGTAGATCCCTCAAAACCGGGACAGGGGCCGAAGAGACCCAGTACTTC. Protein: CASRSLKTGTGAEETQYF.

The CDR3 loop is CASSLVGGPDYNEQFF. In nucleotides, the CDR3 is TGTGCCAGCAGCTTAGTTGGCGGGCCCGATTACAATGAGCAGTTCTTC. The chain has TRBV7-2 and TRBJ2-1; TRBD2 might be the D (5 bases). Germline V gene lookup returns CDR1 SGHTA and CDR2 FQGNSA. This CDR3 region has 16 residues. Deletions cut 1 base from V and 4 bases from J, with 14 bases between.

V gene TRBV18 combines with J gene TRBJ2-7; possible D gene TRBD2, 5 bases. CDR1 is KGHSH and CDR2 is LQKENI in the germline V gene. V was shortened by 2 bases and J by 3 bases, with 11 bases between the two germline ends. The CDR3 covers 14 residues. The CDR3 nucleotides are TGTGCCAGCTCACCAACCAGCGGACGCTACGAGCAGTACTTC. Its protein is CASSPTSGRYEQYF. The whole variable domain, remainder taken from reference TRBV18 and TRBJ2-7, is NAGVMQNPRHLVRRRGQEARLRCSPMKGHSHVYWYRQLPEEGLKFMVYLQKENIIDESGMPKERFSAEFPKEGPSILRIQQVVRGDSAAYFCASSPTSGRYEQYFGPGTRLTVT.

The genes are TRBV2 and TRBJ2-1; the match to TRBD2 covers 11 bases. The CDR3 extends over 17 amino acids. J gave up 13 bases and V 3 bases, and 17 bases lay outside the gene matches. CDR1 and CDR2 from the germline V gene are SNHLY and FYNNEI. CDR3 protein: CASSDLARGLADIEQFF. CDR3 DNA sequence: TGTGCCAGCAGTGATTTAGCGCGGGGACTAGCGGATATAGAACAGTTCTTC.

This clone has a single count. The chain carries TRBV7-3 and TRBJ2-2, with a tentative D call TRBD2 (5 bases). V lost 4 bases, J lost 7 bases, and 16 bases lay in between. This CDR3 has 15 residues. The V gene's germline CDR1 is SGHTA and CDR2 FQGTGA. This CDR3 is CASSSGLRGGGELFF. The DNA of the CDR3 is TGTGCCAGCAGCTCCGGACTGAGAGGCGGCGGGGAGCTGTTTTTT.